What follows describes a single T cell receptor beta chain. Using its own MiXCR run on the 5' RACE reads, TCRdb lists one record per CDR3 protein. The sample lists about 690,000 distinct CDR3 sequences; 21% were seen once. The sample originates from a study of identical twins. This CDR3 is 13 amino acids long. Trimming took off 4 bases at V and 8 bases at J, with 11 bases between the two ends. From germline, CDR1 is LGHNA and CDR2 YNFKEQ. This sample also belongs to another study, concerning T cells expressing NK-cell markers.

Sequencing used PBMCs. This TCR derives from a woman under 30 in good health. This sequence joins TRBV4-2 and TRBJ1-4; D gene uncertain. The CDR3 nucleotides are TGTGCCAGCAGCCTCTCACCGGTGGAAAAACTGTTTTTT. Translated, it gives CASSLSPVEKLFF.